These 16 T cell receptor beta chains came from one sample sequenced in a study of shared T cell receptors in the human thymus. The method was immunoSEQ multiplex PCR; TCRdb's version includes in-frame clones alone and lacks a portion of them. The table includes about 730,000 clones, 80% to 90% detected once. The same specimen was also included in a second study, on human thymus T cells.

Sequencing was carried out using thymocytes. The origin of the receptors is a girl under three years old with a congenital heart defect.

The table lists this clone with a count of one. The V and J genes are TRBV5-6 and TRBJ1-1; D perhaps matches TRBD1 (5 bases). The germline CDR1 and CDR2 sequences are SGHDT and YYEEEE. V was clipped by 2 bases and J by 1 base, with 12 bases between them. This CDR3 region has 15 residues. Here the CDR3 reads CASSFGALSNTEAFF. The CDR3 coding sequence is TGTGCCAGCAGCTTTGGGGCACTATCGAACACTGAAGCTTTCTTT.

In its sample, this clone was seen a few times. This chain uses TRBV10-3 with TRBJ1-2; D is perhaps TRBD1 (5 bases). V gave up 2 bases and J gave up 1 base, with 8 bases separating them. CDR1 ENHRY and CDR2 SYGVKD come from the germline V gene. The length of the CDR3 is 14 residues. The CDR3 DNA follows: TGTGCCATCAGTGAGCGGGGGAGTAACTATGGCTACACCTTC. It specifies CAISERGSNYGYTF.

The chain uses TRBV6-1 and TRBJ2-7; TRBD2 aligns across 9 bases. With 0 bases clipped from V and 3 bases from J, the junction kept 6 bases outside the gene matches. CDR1 is MNHNS and CDR2 is SASEGT in the germline V gene. There are 16 residues in the CDR3. CDR3 loop: CASSEARGGWSYEQYF. In DNA, the CDR3 is TGTGCCAGCAGTGAAGCGCGGGGGGGATGGAGCTACGAGCAGTACTTC.

This sequence joins TRBV6-5 and TRBJ1-2; 7 bases agree with TRBD1. The CDR3 spans 15 residues. V lost 5 bases and J lost 2; bases outside the gene matches: 8. Looked up from germline, CDR1 is MNHEY and CDR2 is SVGAGI. The CDR3 reads CASSKGGTFNYGYTF. CDR3 sequence (DNA): TGTGCCAGCAGTAAAGGGGGCACGTTCAACTATGGCTACACCTTC.

The rearrangement uses TRBV5-1 and TRBJ2-3; D perhaps matches TRBD1 (6 bases). The CDR3 runs to 14 residues. Trimming stripped 2 bases from V and 5 bases from J, with 12 bases between. Germline V lookup: CDR1 SGHRS, CDR2 YFSETQ. CDR3 protein: CASSLSTGRDTQYF. Here the CDR3 DNA reads TGCGCCAGCAGCTTATCGACAGGCCGAGATACGCAGTATTTT. The full variable domain, completed using reference TRBV5-1 and TRBJ2-3, is KAGVTQTPRYLIKTRGQQVTLSCSPISGHRSVSWYQQTPGQGLQFLFEYFSETQRNKGNFPGRFSGRQFSNSRSEMNVSTLELGDSALYLCASSLSTGRDTQYFGPGTRLTVL.

The chain carries TRBV4-1 and TRBJ1-2; D is unresolved. V was pared by 0 bases and J by 8 bases, with 13 bases between. The CDR3 spans 14 residues. The germline CDR1 and CDR2 sequences are MGHRA and YSYEKL. CDR3 region: CASSQDSQSVGYTF. The CDR3 bases are TGCGCCAGCAGCCAAGATTCTCAGTCCGTGGGCTACACCTTC.

This sequence joins TRBV14 and TRBJ2-2, with TRBD2 matching over 7 bases. The junction had 8 bases not matched to a gene; V was cut back by 0 bases and J by 4 bases. CDR3 length: 17 residues. Germline assignment: CDR1 SGHDN and CDR2 FVKESK. CDR3 nucleotides: TGTGCCAGCAGCCAAGATGGTCGGGACTACCTCACCGGGGAGCTGTTTTTT. Its translation is CASSQDGRDYLTGELFF. The full variable domain, in which reference TRBV14 and TRBJ2-2 provide the parts outside the CDR3, is EAGVTQFPSHSVIEKGQTVTLRCDPISGHDNLYWYRRVMGKEIKFLLHFVKESKQDESGMPNNRFLAERTGGTYSTLKVQPAELEDSGVYFCASSQDGRDYLTGELFFGEGSRLTVL.

The chain recombines TRBV27 with TRBJ2-1; TRBD2 is a possible D gene (6 bases). The CDR3 spans 14 residues. From germline, CDR1 is MNHEY and CDR2 SMNVEV (reference sequence). V was pared by 5 bases and J by 4 bases, with 12 bases between. The CDR3 here is CASSGLPTYNEQFF. CDR3 coding DNA: TGTGCCAGCAGTGGACTACCGACTTACAATGAGCAGTTCTTC.

J is TRBJ2-7 and V is TRBV6-6, with D tentatively TRBD2 (5 bases). The V gene lost 7 bases and the J gene lost 0 bases, with 13 bases spanning the gap. This CDR3 contains 14 residues. Germline lookup yields CDR1 MNHNY and CDR2 SVGAGI (reference sequence). The CDR3 coding sequence is TGTGCCAGCACCCTCTCGGGGAGCTCCTACGAGCAGTACTTC. Protein: CASTLSGSSYEQYF.

This clone was picked up a small number of times. This chain uses TRBV21-1 with TRBJ2-5; the listed D gene, TRBD2, was not tested against the DNA. TRBV21-1 corresponds to a pseudogene. This CDR3 contains 16 residues. CDR3 protein: CASIKGSNRKTETQYF. For the CDR3, the DNA is TGTGCCAGCATCAAAGGGAGTAATCGGAAGACAGAGACCCAGTACTTC.

The V and J genes are TRBV7-2 and TRBJ1-2, with D possibly TRBD1 on 5 matching bases. The V end lost 7 bases, the J end lost 2 bases, and 14 bases lay between the germline ends. CDR1 is SGHTA and CDR2 is FQGNSA in the germline V gene. This CDR3 spans 14 amino acids. CDR3 nucleotide sequence: TGTGCCAGCAATTCTCCCAGGGCGAACTATGGCTACACCTTC. Its protein product is CASNSPRANYGYTF.

The CDR3 sequence is CASSTFKEGGELFF. CDR3 DNA sequence: TGTGCCAGCAGTACCTTCAAAGAGGGCGGGGAGCTGTTTTTT. The chain couples TRBV27 to TRBJ2-2; maybe TRBD2 (5 bases). Germline assignment: CDR1 MNHEY and CDR2 SMNVEV (reference sequence). This CDR3 region has 14 residues. V shed 5 bases and J shed 7 bases, with 14 bases lying between them.

The gene calls are TRBV4-3 and TRBJ2-7, with 8 bases matching TRBD1. The J segment lost 0 bases and the V segment lost 4 bases, leaving 8 bases of the junction unmatched. The CDR3 is 16 residues long. Germline assignment: CDR1 LGHNA and CDR2 YSLEER. CDR3 sequence reads: CASSPWTGSFSYEQYF. In DNA form, the CDR3 reads TGCGCCAGCAGCCCATGGACAGGGAGTTTCTCCTACGAGCAGTACTTC.

The gene calls are TRBV13 and TRBJ1-1; TRBD1 matches 8 bases. The CDR3 is made up of 17 amino acids. After removal of 1 base from V and 1 base from J, the junction contained 8 bases not matched to a gene. Germline V gene data show CDR1 as PRHDT and CDR2 as FYEKMQ (reference sequence). This chain's CDR3 is CASSLDRIGQGNTEAFF. CDR3 nucleotide sequence: TGTGCCAGCAGCTTAGACAGAATCGGACAGGGGAACACTGAAGCTTTCTTT.

This clone appeared a single time. This chain links TRBV4-1 with TRBJ2-7, with a possible D match to TRBD1 (6 bases). The CDR3 length is 16 residues. Germline CDR1 MGHRA, CDR2 YSYEKL. Deletions cut 0 bases from V and 5 bases from J, with 17 bases between. The CDR3 sequence is CASSQESATGFHEQYF. CDR3 sequence (DNA): TGCGCCAGCAGCCAAGAATCGGCCACAGGGTTCCACGAGCAGTACTTC.

The chain couples TRBV28 to TRBJ2-1; maybe TRBD1 (5 bases). The CDR3 runs to 18 residues. The V and J ends lost 6 bases and 0 bases respectively, with 21 bases between them. Germline V lookup: CDR1 MDHEN, CDR2 SYDVKM. The CDR3 reads CASSPVPPGLSSYNEQFF. The CDR3 coding sequence is TGTGCCAGCAGCCCCGTCCCACCAGGGCTCAGCTCCTACAATGAGCAGTTCTTC. Using reference TRBV28 and TRBJ2-1 for the parts outside the CDR3, the full variable domain is DVKVTQSSRYLVKRTGEKVFLECVQDMDHENMFWYRQDPGLGLRLIYFSYDVKMKEKGDIPEGYSVSREKKERFSLILESASTNQTSMYLCASSPVPPGLSSYNEQFFGPGTRLTVL.